This T cell receptor beta chain was sequenced for a study of cytomegalovirus exposure and HLA in healthy donors. Findings of the study overall: Per a prior analysis, the majority of TCR beta V segments were productive roughly 90% or roughly 30% of the time.

V dropped 4 bases and J dropped 7; count of bases not matched to a gene: 6. The CDR3 length is 13 residues. CDR1 and CDR2 from the germline V gene are SQVTM and ANQGSEA. Notes on this clone: The antigen remains undetermined.

Primers: 60 Vbeta forward and 13 Jbeta reverse. Profiled with immunoSEQ multiplex PCR; TCRdb holds only in-frame clones, not every one. The sample consists of 150,000 to 200,000 clones, approximately 59% of them appearing once. Sequences were obtained from PBMCs. The sequence was obtained from a middle-aged man in good health and CMV-seronegative. The rearrangement links TRBV29-1 to TRBJ2-1; TRBD1 agrees at 8 bases. Here the CDR3 reads CSVVRDRGNEQFF. Written as DNA, the CDR3 is TGCAGCGTTGTCCGTGACAGGGGAAATGAGCAGTTCTTC.